The entry below describes one T cell receptor (beta chain). Its antigen is not identified. From the reads, TCRdb called clonotypes with MiXCR, one entry per CDR3 protein. The sample holds 300,000 to 400,000 distinct CDR3 sequences, approximately 25% seen once. The data derive from a study of T cell repertoires in cytomegalovirus infection. In the study overall: Based on public TCR beta signatures, there were indications of CMV infection and of a matching HLA type.

General study points: There were carriers of CMV plus the relevant HLA, and cumulative public TCR beta family frequency identified them.

The CDR3 covers 15 residues. The germline V and J ends were trimmed by 1 base and 2 bases, with 11 bases remaining between them. CDR1 and CDR2 (germline): LGHNT, FRNRAP. This TCR derives from a human donor in good health (CMV status not recorded). Some clones in this sample may be carry-over from other donors' samples. The material sequenced was cultured PBMCs, taken from culture after CMV antigen stimulation. V and J are TRBV12-5 and TRBJ1-1; unclear D gene. The CDR3 reads CASGLDWQANTEAFF. Here the CDR3 DNA reads TGTGCTAGTGGTTTGGATTGGCAGGCCAACACTGAAGCTTTCTTT. Using reference TRBV12-5 and TRBJ1-1 for the parts outside the CDR3, the full variable domain is DARVTQTPRHKVTEMGQEVTMRCQPILGHNTVFWYRQTMMQGLELLAYFRNRAPLDDSGMPKDRFSAEMPDATLATLKIQPSEPRDSAVYFCASGLDWQANTEAFFGQGTRLTVV.